This is a list of T cell receptor beta chains from one sample in a study of T cells in Graves' hyperthyroidism and ophthalmopathy. MiXCR was run by TCRdb on the multiplex PCR reads, yielding one entry per CDR3 protein. The sample has 450,000 to 700,000 distinct CDR3 sequences, roughly 50% seen once. Sequencing was performed on peripheral blood or thyroid tissue (not recorded which). These receptors were taken from an adult woman with Graves' disease, either hyperthyroidism or ophthalmopathy (not recorded which). Both conserved end residues are part of each CDR3. A D gene is named only where the DNA matches it firmly. The size of a clone is reported for some rows only, either as once, few or many, or as a class for expanded clones.

abundance	v_gene	j_gene	d_gene	CDR3nt	CDR3aa
NA	TRBV28	TRBJ1-3	TRBD1	TGTGCCAGCAGTTCCGTGACAGGGCGGAACACCATATATTTT	CASSSVTGRNTIYF
NA	TRBV7-9	TRBJ1-2	TRBD1	TGTGCCAGCAGCGTCGGGACAGGGGCAACTGGCTACACCTTC	CASSVGTGATGYTF
many	TRBV20-1	TRBJ2-7	TRBD2	TGCAGTGCTACTAGCGGGAGGACCCCCTACGAGCAGTACTTC	CSATSGRTPYEQYF
many	TRBV5-4	TRBJ1-6	NA	TGTGCCAGCAGCTTTGAGTTTGCGAATTCACCCCTCCACTTT	CASSFEFANSPLHF
NA	TRBV12-3/TRBV12-4	TRBJ1-1	NA	TGTGCCAGCAGTAGTACAGGGATACAGCATGAAGCTTTCTTT	CASSSTGIQHEAFF
NA	TRBV29-1	TRBJ2-5	NA	TGCAGCTTAGCCCAACTAGGGGAGACCCAGTACTTC	CSLAQLGETQYF
many	TRBV11-2	TRBJ1-4	NA	TGTGCCAGCAGCTCCGGAGGCGGGGGGGCACGAGAAAAACTGTTTTTT	CASSSGGGGAREKLFF
many	TRBV5-1	TRBJ1-1	NA	TGCGCCAGCAGCCACTCGGGGCCCCTAGGAGGGAACACTGAAGCTTTCTTT	CASSHSGPLGGNTEAFF
many	TRBV7-9	TRBJ1-2	TRBD1	TGTGCCAGCGGTGACAGGGTGGAAGGCTACACCTTC	CASGDRVEGYTF
NA	TRBV11-2	TRBJ1-5	NA	TGTGCCAGCTCGTGGCCCCAGCATTTT	CASSWPQHF
NA	TRBV19	TRBJ1-5	NA	TGTGCCAGTAGACTCAAGCCGGGGCCCCAGCATTTT	CASRLKPGPQHF